This TCR beta chain is drawn from a study of cytomegalovirus exposure and HLA in healthy donors. Findings and caveats of the study: It was about 150 TCR beta chains that were listed as cytomegalovirus-associated. First-cohort TCR clusters tended to co-occur in the 120 or so validation repertoires, a later analysis found. CMV antigen specificity was confirmed in vitro for three CMV-associated chains. Rarity marked most TCR sequences, yet some public TCRs occurred in many donors.

V was cut by 2 bases and J by 0 bases, with 11 bases left in between. The CDR3 loop spans 16 amino acids. CDR1 and CDR2 from the germline V gene are MDHEN and SYDVKM. With respect to this clone: The antigen is unknown.

Generated by immunoSEQ multiplex PCR, the TCRdb table keeps only in-frame clones and is missing some. The repertoire has roughly 70,000 clones, approximately 97% of them found once; the top ten carry around 2.4%. The chain links TRBV28 to TRBJ1-5; no clear D. This sequence originates from a man aged 18-30 years in good health and CMV-seronegative. The source material was PBMCs. The CDR3 loop is CASSLAGSYSNQPQHF. Written as DNA, the CDR3 is TGTGCCAGCAGTTTAGCGGGATCCTATAGCAATCAGCCCCAGCATTTT.